This T cell receptor beta chain was found in a study of PD-1 blockade in classical Hodgkin lymphoma. Profiling relied on immunoSEQ multiplex PCR, and the TCRdb table lists in-frame clones only, not all of them. Of about 60,000 clones listed, 75% to 95% were seen once; the top ten hold over 9%. Germline values: CDR1 MNHEY, CDR2 SVGAGI. V lost 0 bases and J lost 10; bases outside the gene matches: 3. CDR3 length: 14 residues. Time point indicated: cycle 4 day 1 (C4D1), after five to seven weeks of nivolumab. All patients experienced relapse after autologous stem cell transplantation, and brentuximab vedotin exposure was variable. Best response was recorded as complete response, partial response or progressive disease.

V gene TRBV6-5 combines with J gene TRBJ2-1; TRBD2 aligns across 10 bases. Sequences were derived from peripheral blood mononuclear cells (PBMCs), sampled before the fourth cycle of nivolumab. The clonotype originates from a human donor with classical Hodgkin lymphoma. The CDR3 region is CASSYSPSGGEQFF. CDR3 sequence (DNA): TGTGCCAGCAGTTACTCGCCTAGCGGGGGCGAGCAGTTCTTC.